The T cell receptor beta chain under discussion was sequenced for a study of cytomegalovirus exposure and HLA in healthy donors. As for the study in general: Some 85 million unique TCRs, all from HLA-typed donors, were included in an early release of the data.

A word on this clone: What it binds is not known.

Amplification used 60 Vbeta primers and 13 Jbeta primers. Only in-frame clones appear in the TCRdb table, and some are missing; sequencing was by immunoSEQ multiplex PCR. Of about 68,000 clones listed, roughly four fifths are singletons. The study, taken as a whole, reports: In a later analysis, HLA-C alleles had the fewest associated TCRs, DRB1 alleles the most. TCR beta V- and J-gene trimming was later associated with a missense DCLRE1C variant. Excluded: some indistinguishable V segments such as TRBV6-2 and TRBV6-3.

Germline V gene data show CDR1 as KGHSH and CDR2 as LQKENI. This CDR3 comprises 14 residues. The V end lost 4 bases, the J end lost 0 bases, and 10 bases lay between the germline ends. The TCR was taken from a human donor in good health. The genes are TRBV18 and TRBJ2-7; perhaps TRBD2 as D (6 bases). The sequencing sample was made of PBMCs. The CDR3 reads CASSRGDSSYEQYF. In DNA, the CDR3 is TGTGCCAGCTCACGAGGGGACTCCTCCTACGAGCAGTACTTC.